The source of this T cell receptor beta chain is a study of metastatic and nonmetastatic thyroid tumors. This clone is judged medium-sized. Treatment of any kind had been given to no patient before thyroid surgery. TCRdb reanalyzed the PCR reads with MiXCR. Of about 17,000 clones in the sample, about a quarter were seen once. Material for sequencing was tumor tissue. This TCR derives from a female donor with papillary thyroid cancer or a benign thyroid nodule (not recorded which). Some clones in this sample may be carry-over from other donors' samples.

The CDR3 bases are TGTGCCAGTAGTCGGGACGGTTATTATGGCTACACCTTC. Its translation: CASSRDGYYGYTF. V usage is TRBV19 and J usage is TRBJ1-2; a possible D gene is TRBD1 (5 bases). The germline V gene encodes CDR1 LNHDA and CDR2 SQIVND (reference sequence). The CDR3 contains 13 residues. Deletions cut 5 bases from V and 5 bases from J, with 12 bases between.